This T cell receptor (beta chain) is from a study of T cell changes during pregnancy in multiple sclerosis. Using immunoSEQ multiplex PCR, the repertoire was profiled, and TCRdb retains in-frame clones only, with some absent. The sample includes 70,000 to 100,000 clones, under 95% of them seen just once. Germline-derived CDR1 and CDR2 are SGHAT and FQNNGV. V lost 6 bases to trimming and J lost 4 bases; unmatched junction nucleotides: 15. This CDR3 comprises 18 residues. The chain uses TRBV11-2 and TRBJ2-2, with TRBD1 matching over 9 bases. Here the sequenced sample was peripheral blood, taken in the first trimester of pregnancy. The source is a female donor with multiple sclerosis, enrolled in a pregnancy study. The CDR3 region has the DNA TGTGCCAGCAGGAGCTCCGGGACAGGGCGGGGTGGCACCGGGGAGCTGTTTTTT. Residues: CASRSSGTGRGGTGELFF.